This T cell receptor beta chain was identified in a study of CD8 T cells in Susac syndrome. Turning to this clonotype: Its target is unknown.

Germline V gives CDR1 SNHLY, CDR2 FYNNEI. The CDR3 runs to 14 residues. Trimming removed 3 bases at V and 6 bases at J, with 14 bases between. Study findings and constraints: Individuals included in the TCR sequencing and HLA analysis were acknowledged by the study to be relatively few in number.

The multiple sclerosis controls were treatment-naive patients affected by stable or active relapsing-remitting disease. Reverse transcription used roughly 0.45 to 1 ug RNA and random hexamers. immunoSEQ multiplex PCR amplified TCR beta CDR3 across 54 Vbeta, 13 Jbeta. Each CDR3 protein is one row after TCRdb ran MiXCR on the immunoSEQ multiplex PCR reads. The sample lists 100,000 to 150,000 distinct CDR3 sequences; 65% to 90% were seen once. Material for sequencing was CD8+ T cells from PBMCs. This TCR was recovered from a human donor with multiple sclerosis. This chain links TRBV2 with TRBJ1-1; possible D gene TRBD1, 5 bases. CDR3 residues: CASSEDKAYAEAFF. For the CDR3, the DNA is TGTGCCAGCAGTGAGGACAAGGCCTACGCTGAAGCTTTCTTT.